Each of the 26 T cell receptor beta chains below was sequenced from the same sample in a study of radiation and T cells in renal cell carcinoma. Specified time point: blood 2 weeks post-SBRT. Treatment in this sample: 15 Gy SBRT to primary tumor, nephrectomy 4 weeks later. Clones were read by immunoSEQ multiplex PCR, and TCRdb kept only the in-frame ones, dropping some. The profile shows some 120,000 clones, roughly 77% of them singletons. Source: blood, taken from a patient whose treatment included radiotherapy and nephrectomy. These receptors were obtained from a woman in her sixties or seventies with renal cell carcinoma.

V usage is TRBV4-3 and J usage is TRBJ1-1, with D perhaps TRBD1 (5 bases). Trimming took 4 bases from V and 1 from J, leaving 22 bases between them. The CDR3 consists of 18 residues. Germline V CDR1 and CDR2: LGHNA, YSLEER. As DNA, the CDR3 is TGCGCCAGCAGCCGCGGGATCCCAGGTGGGGGAAAGAACACTGAAGCTTTCTTT. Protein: CASSRGIPGGGKNTEAFF.

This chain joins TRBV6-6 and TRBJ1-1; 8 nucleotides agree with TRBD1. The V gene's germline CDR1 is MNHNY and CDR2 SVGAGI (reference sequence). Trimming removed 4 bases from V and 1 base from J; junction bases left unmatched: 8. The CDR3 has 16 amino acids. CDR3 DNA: TGTGCCAGCAGTTCCCGACAGGGGATTGGGAACACTGAAGCTTTCTTT. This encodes CASSSRQGIGNTEAFF.

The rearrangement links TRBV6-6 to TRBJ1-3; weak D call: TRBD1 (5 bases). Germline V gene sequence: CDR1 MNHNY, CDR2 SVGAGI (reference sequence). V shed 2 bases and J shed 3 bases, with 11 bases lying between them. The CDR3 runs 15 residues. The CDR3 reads CASSYTLGGGNTIYF. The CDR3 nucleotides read TGTGCCAGCAGTTACACCTTGGGGGGTGGAAACACCATATATTTT.

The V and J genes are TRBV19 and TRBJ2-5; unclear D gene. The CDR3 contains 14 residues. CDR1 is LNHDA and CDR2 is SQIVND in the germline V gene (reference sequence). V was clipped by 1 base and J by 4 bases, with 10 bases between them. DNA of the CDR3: TGTGCCAGTAGTATAGGGGGATCAGGAGAGACCCAGTACTTC. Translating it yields CASSIGGSGETQYF.

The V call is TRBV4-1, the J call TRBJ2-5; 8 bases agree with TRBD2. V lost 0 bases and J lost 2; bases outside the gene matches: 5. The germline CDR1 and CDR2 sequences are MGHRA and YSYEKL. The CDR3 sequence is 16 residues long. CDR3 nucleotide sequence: TGCGCCAGCAGCCAAGAGCGGGCTAGCGGGCAAGAGACCCAGTACTTC. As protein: CASSQERASGQETQYF.

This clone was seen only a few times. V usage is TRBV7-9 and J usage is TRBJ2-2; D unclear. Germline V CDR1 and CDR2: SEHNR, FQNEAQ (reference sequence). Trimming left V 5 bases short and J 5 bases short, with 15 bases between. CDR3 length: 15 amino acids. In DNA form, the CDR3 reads TGTGCCAGCAGCCTAATGGAGTCGGTTACCGGGGAGCTGTTTTTT. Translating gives CASSLMESVTGELFF.

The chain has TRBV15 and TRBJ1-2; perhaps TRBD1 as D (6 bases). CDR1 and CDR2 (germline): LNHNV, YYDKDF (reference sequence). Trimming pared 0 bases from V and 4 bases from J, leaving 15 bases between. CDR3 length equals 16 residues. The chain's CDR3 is CATSRDVQQGGYGYTF. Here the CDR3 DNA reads TGTGCCACCAGCAGAGACGTCCAACAGGGTGGCTATGGCTACACCTTC.

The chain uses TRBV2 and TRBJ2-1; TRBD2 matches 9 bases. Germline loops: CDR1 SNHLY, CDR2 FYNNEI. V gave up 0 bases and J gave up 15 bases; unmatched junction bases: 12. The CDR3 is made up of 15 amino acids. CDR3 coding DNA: TGTGCCAGCAGTGAAGCGTTCTCCGGCGGGGGGGTCACGTTCTTC. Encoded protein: CASSEAFSGGGVTFF.

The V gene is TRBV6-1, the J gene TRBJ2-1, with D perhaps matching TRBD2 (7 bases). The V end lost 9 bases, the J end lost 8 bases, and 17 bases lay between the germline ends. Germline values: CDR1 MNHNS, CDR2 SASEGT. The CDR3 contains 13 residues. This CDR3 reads CASWDYREHEQFF. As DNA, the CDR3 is TGTGCCAGTTGGGACTACAGGGAACATGAGCAGTTCTTC.

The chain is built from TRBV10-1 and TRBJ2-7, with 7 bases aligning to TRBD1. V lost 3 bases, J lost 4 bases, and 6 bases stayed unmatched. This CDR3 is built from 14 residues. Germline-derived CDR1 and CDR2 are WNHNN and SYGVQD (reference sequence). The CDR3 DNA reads TGCGCCAGCAGTGACGGGGCAGGGGGATACGAGCAGTACTTC. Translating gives CASSDGAGGYEQYF.

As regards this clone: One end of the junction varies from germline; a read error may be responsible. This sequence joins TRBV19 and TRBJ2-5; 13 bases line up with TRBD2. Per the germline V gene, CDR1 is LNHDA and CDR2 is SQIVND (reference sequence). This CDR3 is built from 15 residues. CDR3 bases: TGTGCCAGCAGTATCACTAGCGGGGGGGAGGAGACCCAGTACTTC. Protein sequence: CASSITSGGEETQYF.

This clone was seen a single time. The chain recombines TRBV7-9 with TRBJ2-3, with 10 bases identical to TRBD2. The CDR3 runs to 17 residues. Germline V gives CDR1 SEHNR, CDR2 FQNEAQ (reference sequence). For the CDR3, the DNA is TGTGCAGCAGCGGAAGGGCAATCTAGCGGGAGATCAGATACGCAGTATTTT. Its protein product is CAAAEGQSSGRSDTQYF.

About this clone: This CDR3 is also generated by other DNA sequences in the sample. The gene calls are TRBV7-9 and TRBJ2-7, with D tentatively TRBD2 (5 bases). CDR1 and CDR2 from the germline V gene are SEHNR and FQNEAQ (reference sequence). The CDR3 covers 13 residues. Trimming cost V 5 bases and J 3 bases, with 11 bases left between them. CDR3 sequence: CASSPTGDYEQYF. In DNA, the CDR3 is TGTGCCAGCAGCCCCACCGGGGACTACGAGCAGTACTTC.

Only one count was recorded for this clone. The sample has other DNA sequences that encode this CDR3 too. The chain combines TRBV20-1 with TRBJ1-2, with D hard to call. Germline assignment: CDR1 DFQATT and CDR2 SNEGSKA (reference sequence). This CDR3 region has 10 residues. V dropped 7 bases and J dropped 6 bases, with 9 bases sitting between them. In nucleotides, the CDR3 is TGCAGTGTGTCCCCGGATGGCTACACCTTC. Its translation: CSVSPDGYTF.

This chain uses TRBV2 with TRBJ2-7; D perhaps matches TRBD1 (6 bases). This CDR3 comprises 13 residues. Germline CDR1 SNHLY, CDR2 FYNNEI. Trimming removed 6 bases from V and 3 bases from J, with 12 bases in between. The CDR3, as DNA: TGTGCCAGCAGCCTCGACAGGTTCTACGAGCAGTACTTC. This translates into CASSLDRFYEQYF. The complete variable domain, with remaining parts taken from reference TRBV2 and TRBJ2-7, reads EPEVTQTPSHQVTQMGQEVILRCVPISNHLYFYWYRQILGQKVEFLVSFYNNEISEKSEIFDDQFSVERPDGSNFTLKIRSTKLEDSAMYFCASSLDRFYEQYFGPGTRLTVT.

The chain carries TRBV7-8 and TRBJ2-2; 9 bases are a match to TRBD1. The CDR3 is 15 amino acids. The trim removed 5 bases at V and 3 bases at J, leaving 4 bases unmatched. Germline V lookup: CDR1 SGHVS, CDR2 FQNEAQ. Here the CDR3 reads CASSPDRGDTGELFF. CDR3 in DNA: TGTGCCAGCAGCCCGGACAGGGGTGACACCGGGGAGCTGTTTTTT.

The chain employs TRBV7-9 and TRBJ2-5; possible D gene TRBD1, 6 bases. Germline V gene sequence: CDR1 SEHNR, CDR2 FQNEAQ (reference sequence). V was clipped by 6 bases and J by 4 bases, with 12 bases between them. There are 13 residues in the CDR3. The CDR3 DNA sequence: TGTGCCAGCAGGAACCGGGACACAGAGACCCAGTACTTC. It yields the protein CASRNRDTETQYF.

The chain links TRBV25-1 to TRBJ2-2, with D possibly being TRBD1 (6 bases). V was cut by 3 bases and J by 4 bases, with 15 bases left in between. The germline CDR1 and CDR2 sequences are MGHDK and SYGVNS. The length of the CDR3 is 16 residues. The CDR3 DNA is TGTGCCAGCAGTGAGCCGGGACAAATGGCCACCGGGGAGCTGTTTTTT. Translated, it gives CASSEPGQMATGELFF.

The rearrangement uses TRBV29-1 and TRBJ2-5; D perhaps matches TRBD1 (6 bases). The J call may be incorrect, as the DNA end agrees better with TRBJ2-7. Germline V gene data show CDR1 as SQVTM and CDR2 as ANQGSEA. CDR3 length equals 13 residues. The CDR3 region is CSVGDTNRDEQYF. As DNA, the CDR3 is TGCAGCGTAGGGGACACGAACCGGGACGAGCAGTACTTC.

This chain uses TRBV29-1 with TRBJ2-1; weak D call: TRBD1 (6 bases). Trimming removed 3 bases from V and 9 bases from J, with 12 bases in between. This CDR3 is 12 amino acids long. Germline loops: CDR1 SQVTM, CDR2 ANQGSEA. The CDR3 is CSVEGHEAEQFF. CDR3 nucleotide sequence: TGCAGCGTTGAGGGACATGAGGCTGAGCAGTTCTTC.

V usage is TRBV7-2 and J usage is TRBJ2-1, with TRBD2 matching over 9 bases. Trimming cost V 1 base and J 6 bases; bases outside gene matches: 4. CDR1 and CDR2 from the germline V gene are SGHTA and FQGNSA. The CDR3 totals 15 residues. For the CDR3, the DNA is TGTGCCAGCAGCTTAGGTGGCGGGAGGGCCAATGAGCAGTTCTTC. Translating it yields CASSLGGGRANEQFF.

Here the CDR3 DNA reads TGTGCCAGCAGTGAAGCGAGGTTGGAAGCTTTCTTT. Translated, it gives CASSEARLEAFF. The rearrangement joins TRBV6-4 to TRBJ1-1; D gene unclear. Per germline, CDR1 MRHNA and CDR2 SNTAGT. Trimming pared 3 bases from V and 8 bases from J, leaving 10 bases between. The CDR3 is 12 amino acids.

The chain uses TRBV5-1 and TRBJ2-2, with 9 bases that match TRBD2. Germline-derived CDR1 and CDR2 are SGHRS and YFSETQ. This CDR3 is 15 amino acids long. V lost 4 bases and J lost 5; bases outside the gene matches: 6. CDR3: CASSATSGRTGELFF. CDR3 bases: TGCGCCAGCAGCGCGACTAGCGGACGGACCGGGGAGCTGTTTTTT.

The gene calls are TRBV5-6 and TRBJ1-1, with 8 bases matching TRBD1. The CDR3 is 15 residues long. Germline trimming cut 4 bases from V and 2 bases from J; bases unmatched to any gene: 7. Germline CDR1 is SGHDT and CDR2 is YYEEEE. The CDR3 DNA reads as TGTGCCAGCAGCCCGGGGACAGGCGTAAACACTGAAGCTTTCTTT. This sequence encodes CASSPGTGVNTEAFF.

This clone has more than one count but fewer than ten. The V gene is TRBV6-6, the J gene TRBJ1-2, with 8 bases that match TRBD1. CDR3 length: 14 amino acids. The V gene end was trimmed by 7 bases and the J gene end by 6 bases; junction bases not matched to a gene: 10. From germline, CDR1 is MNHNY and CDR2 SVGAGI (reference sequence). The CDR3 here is CASTSGGSDDGYTF. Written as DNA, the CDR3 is TGTGCCAGCACCTCAGGGGGCTCCGATGATGGCTACACCTTC.

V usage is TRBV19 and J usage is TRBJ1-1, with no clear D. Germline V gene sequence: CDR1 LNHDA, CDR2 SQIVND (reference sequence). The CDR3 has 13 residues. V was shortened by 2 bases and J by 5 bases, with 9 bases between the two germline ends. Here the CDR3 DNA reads TGTGCCAGTAGTATATTAAAGGGAACTGAAGCTTTCTTT. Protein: CASSILKGTEAFF.